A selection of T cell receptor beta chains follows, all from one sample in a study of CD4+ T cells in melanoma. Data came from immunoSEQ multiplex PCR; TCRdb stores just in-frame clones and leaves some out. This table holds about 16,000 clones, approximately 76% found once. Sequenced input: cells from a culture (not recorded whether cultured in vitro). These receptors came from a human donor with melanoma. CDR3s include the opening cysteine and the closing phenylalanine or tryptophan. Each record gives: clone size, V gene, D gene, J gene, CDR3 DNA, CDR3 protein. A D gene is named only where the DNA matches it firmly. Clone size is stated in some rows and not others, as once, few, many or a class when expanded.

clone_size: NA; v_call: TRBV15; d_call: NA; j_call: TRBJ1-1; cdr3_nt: TGTGCCACCAGCAGAGATGGGGGTTCAGGGAACACTGAAGCTTTCTTT; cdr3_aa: CATSRDGGSGNTEAFF
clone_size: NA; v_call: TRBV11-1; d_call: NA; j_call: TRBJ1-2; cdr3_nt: TGTGCCAGCAGCTTAGGCGGAGCCCCGCGTTATGGCTACACCTTC; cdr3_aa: CASSLGGAPRYGYTF
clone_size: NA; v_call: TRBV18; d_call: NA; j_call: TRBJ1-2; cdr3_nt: TGTGCCAGCTCACCACCGGCCAGGGTCTATGGCTACACCTTC; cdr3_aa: CASSPPARVYGYTF
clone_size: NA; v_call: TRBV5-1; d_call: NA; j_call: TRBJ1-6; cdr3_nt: TGCGCCAGCAGCTCGGGGACCGGGTATAATTCACCCCTCCACTTT; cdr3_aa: CASSSGTGYNSPLHF
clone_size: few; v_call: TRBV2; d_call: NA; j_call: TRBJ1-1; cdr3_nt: TGTGCCAGCAGGTACCGAGTATCGGACGGTGAAGCTTTCTTT; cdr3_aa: CASRYRVSDGEAFF
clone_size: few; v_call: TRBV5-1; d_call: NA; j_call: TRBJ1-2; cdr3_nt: TGCGCCAGCAGGGAGAGGGGGAAAGCTAACTATGGCTACACCTTC; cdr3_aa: CASRERGKANYGYTF
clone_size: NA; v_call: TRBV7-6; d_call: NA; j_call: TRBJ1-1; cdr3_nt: TGTGCCAGCAGCTCTGTCGACAGTCCTAGGGGGAGCACTGAAGCTTTCTTT; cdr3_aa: CASSSVDSPRGSTEAFF
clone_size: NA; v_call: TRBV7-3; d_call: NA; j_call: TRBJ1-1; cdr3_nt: TGTGCCAGCAGCTTAACTGGGCGGGGGGGCTATACTGAAGCTTTCTTT; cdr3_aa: CASSLTGRGGYTEAFF
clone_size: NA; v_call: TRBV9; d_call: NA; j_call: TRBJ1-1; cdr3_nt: TGTGCCAGCAGCGTGGGCAGCAGAGGGAGTGAAGCTTTCTTT; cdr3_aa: CASSVGSRGSEAFF
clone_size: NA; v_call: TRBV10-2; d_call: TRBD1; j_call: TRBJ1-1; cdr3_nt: TGCGCCAGCAGTGAGCCTGGACAGGGTGTGTTGGAAGCTTTCTTT; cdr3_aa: CASSEPGQGVLEAFF
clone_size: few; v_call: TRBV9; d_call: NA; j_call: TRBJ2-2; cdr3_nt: TGTGCCAGCAGCGTAACGCACACCTCGGGCACCGGGGAGCTGTTTTTT; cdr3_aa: CASSVTHTSGTGELFF
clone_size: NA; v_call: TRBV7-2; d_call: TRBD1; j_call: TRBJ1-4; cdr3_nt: TGTGCCAGCAGCCCAGCCGGGACAGTTATTGAAAAACTGTTTTTT; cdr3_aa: CASSPAGTVIEKLFF
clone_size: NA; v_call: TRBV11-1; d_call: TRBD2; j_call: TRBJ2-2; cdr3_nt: TGTGCCAGCAGCTTTTCGGCGGGGGTTGGAAGCGGGGAGCTGTTTTTT; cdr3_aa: CASSFSAGVGSGELFF
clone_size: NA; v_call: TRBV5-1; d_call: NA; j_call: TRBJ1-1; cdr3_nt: TGCGCCAGCAGCTTCTCACAGAACACTGAAGCTTTCTTT; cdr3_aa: CASSFSQNTEAFF
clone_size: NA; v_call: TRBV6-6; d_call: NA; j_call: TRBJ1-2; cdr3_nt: TGTGCCAGCAGCCCCAGCAACTATGGCTACACCTTC; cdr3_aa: CASSPSNYGYTF
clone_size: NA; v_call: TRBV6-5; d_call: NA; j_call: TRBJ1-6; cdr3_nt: TGTGCCAGCAGTTACAGGGGTGGGTCCTATAATTCACCCCTCCACTTT; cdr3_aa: CASSYRGGSYNSPLHF
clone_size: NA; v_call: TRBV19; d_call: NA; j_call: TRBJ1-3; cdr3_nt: TGTGCCAGTAGCCGCCTACCAGGGGATGGAAACACCATATATTTT; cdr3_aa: CASSRLPGDGNTIYF
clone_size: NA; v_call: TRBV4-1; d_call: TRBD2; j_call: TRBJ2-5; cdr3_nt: TGCGCCAGCAGCTCCTTTAGCGGGGGGGCCGGGGAGACCCAGTACTTC; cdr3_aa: CASSSFSGGAGETQYF
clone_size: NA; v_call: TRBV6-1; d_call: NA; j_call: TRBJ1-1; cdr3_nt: TGTGCCAGCAGGCCCCAGGCGGGGGACGGCTCTGAAGCTTTCTTT; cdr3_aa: CASRPQAGDGSEAFF
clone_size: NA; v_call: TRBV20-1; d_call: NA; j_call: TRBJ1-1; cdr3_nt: TGCAGTGTTCAAGAGGGGGATGAAGCTTTCTTT; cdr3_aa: CSVQEGDEAFF
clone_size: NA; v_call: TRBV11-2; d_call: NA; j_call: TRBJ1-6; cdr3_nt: TGTGCCAGCAGCTTAGGGACGCCGGCCCCTTCACCCCTCCACTTT; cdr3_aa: CASSLGTPAPSPLHF
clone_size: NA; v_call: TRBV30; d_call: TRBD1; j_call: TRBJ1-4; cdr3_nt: TGTGCCTGTGGGGACAGGGCTTATGAAAAACTGTTTTTT; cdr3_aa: CACGDRAYEKLFF
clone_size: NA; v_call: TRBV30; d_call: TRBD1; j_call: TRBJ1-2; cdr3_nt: TGTGCCTGGAGTGTAAAACTCCCCCTGGACAGGGGGCCTGGCTACACCTTC; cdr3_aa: CAWSVKLPLDRGPGYTF
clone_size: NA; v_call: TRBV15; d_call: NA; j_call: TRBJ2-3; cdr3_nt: TGTGCCACCAGCAGAGATTGGCCTAGTCCGGTTGCAGATACGCAGTATTTT; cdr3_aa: CATSRDWPSPVADTQYF
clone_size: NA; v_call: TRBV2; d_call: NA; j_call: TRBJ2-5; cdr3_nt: NA; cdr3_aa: CASSEPFLWTQYF
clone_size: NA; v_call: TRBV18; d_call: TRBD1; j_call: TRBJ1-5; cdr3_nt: TGTGCCAGCTCACCGGACAGGGGGAATCAGCCCCAGCATTTT; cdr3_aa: CASSPDRGNQPQHF
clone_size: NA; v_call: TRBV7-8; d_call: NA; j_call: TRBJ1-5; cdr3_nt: TGTGCCAGCAGCCCCGACAGAAATCAGCCCCAGCATTTT; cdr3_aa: CASSPDRNQPQHF
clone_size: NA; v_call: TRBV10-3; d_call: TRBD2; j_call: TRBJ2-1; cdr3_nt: TGTGCCATCAGGGCCGGGACTAGCGTTTACAATGAGCAGTTCTTC; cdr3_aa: CAIRAGTSVYNEQFF
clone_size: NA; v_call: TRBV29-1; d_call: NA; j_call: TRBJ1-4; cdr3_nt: TGCAGCGTACGGGGGGCACGTGAAAAACTGTTTTTT; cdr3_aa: CSVRGAREKLFF
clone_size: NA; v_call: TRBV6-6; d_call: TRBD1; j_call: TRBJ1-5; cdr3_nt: TGTGCCAGCATCAACAGGGGGGAGGGTCTCCAGCATTTT; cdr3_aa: CASINRGEGLQHF
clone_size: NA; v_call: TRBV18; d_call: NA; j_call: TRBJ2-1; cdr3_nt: TGTGCCAGCTCAAGCACCCCTACAGGGCCCAATGAGCAGTTCTTC; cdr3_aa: CASSSTPTGPNEQFF
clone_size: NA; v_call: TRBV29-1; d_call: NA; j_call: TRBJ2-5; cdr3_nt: TGCAGCGTTGAAGGACAGACCGGGGAGACCCAGTACTTC; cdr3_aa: CSVEGQTGETQYF
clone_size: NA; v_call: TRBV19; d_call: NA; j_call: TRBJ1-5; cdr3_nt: TGTGCCAGTAGTCCCCCCGGAAGGGGGGGGAATCAGCCCCAGCATTTT; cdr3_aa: CASSPPGRGGNQPQHF
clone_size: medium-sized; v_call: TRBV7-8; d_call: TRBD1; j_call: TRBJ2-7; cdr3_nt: TGTGCCAGCAGCGTGGGACAGGCCTACGAGCAGTACTTC; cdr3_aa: CASSVGQAYEQYF
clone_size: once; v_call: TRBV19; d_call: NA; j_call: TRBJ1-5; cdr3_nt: TGTGCCAGTAGTATATTCGGGAGGGGCAATCAGCCCCAGCATTTT; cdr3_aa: CASSIFGRGNQPQHF
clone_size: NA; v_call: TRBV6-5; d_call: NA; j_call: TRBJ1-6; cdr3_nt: TGTGCCAGCACGGGGGGCGGCTCACCCCTCCACTTT; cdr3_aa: CASTGGGSPLHF
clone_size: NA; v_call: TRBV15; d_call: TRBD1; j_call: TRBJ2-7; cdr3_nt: TGTGCCACCAGCAGAGGACGCTCAGGGGGCGCCTACGAGCAGTACTTC; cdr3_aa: CATSRGRSGGAYEQYF
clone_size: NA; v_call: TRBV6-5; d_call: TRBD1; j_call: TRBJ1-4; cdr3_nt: TGTGCCAGCAGTTACTCCAGGGGGCGAGGAAAACTGTTTTTT; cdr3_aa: CASSYSRGRGKLFF
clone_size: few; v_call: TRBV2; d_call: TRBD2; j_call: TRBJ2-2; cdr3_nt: TGTGCCAGCAGTGATAAACTAGCGGGGACCGGGGAGCTGTTTTTT; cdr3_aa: CASSDKLAGTGELFF
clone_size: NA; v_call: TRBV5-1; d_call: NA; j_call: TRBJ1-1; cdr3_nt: TGCGCCAGCAGCTTGAGTTACGGGTCTGAAGCTTTCTTT; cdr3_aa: CASSLSYGSEAFF
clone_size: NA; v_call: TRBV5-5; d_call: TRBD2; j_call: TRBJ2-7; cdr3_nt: TGTGCCAGCAGCCCCGGGGGACTAGCGGGGGAGATCGAGCAGTACTTC; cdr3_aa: CASSPGGLAGEIEQYF
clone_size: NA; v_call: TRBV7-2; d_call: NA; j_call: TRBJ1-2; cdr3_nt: TGTGCCAGCAGCTTAGCGAGACAGGCATCGGGGATCGGCTACACCTTC; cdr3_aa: CASSLARQASGIGYTF
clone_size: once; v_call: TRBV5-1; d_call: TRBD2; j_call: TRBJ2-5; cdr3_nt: TGCGCCAGCAGCTTAGGAATAGCGGGGGGGCTCGGGATGGAGACCCAGTACTTC; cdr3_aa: CASSLGIAGGLGMETQYF
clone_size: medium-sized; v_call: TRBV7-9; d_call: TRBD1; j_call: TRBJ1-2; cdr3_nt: TGTGCCAGCAGCTTTCCAGGGGGAAATGGCTACACCTTC; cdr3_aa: CASSFPGGNGYTF
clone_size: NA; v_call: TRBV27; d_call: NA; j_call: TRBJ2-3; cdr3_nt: TGTGCCAGCAGTTTCTGGTTTTCTAGCACAGATACGCAGTATTTT; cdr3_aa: CASSFWFSSTDTQYF
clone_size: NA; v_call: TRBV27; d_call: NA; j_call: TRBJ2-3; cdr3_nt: TGTGCCAGCAGACCATGGGGCACAGATACGCAGTATTTT; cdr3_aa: CASRPWGTDTQYF
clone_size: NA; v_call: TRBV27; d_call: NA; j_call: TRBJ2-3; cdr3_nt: TGTGCCAGCAGGCCGGACTGGGGGAGGTTGACAGATACGCAGTATTTT; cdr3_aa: CASRPDWGRLTDTQYF